The next 8 T cell receptor beta chains were all read from a single sample in a study of OX40 agonist ivuxolimab in advanced cancers. Generated by immunoSEQ multiplex PCR, the TCRdb table keeps only in-frame clones and is missing some. The sample records 72,000 or so clones, about 90% being singletons. This specimen consisted of CD4+ or CD8+ T cells sorted from blood, obtained in a trial of the OX40 agonist ivuxolimab. The receptors here all came from an adult with an advanced solid tumor such as melanoma, head and neck, liver or kidney cancer.

The chain is built from TRBV28 and TRBJ2-1; D possibly corresponds to TRBD2 (5 bases). This CDR3 contains 12 residues. V was shortened by 3 bases and J by 7 bases, with 7 bases between the two germline ends. Per the germline V gene, CDR1 is MDHEN and CDR2 is SYDVKM. The CDR3 bases are TGTGCCAGCAGTTTGAGGAGGAATGAGCAGTTCTTC. Its protein is CASSLRRNEQFF.

V is TRBV5-1 and J is TRBJ2-7, with D perhaps matching TRBD1 or TRBD2 (6 bases each). Trimming removed 0 bases from V and 2 bases from J, with 15 bases in between. The CDR3 has 16 residues. The germline gives CDR1 SGHRS, CDR2 YFSETQ. CDR3 residues: CASSLDSGAIAYEQYF. CDR3 DNA: TGCGCCAGCAGCTTGGATTCGGGGGCTATCGCCTACGAGCAGTACTTC.

The chain couples TRBV19 to TRBJ1-2; a possible D gene is TRBD1 (5 bases). V dropped 1 base and J dropped 6 bases, with 24 bases sitting between them. The V gene's germline CDR1 is LNHDA and CDR2 SQIVND (reference sequence). The CDR3 is 18 residues long. CDR3 in amino acids: CASSIGFGAGRLSDGYTF. The CDR3 DNA is TGTGCCAGTAGTATAGGGTTTGGGGCAGGGCGGCTCTCCGATGGCTACACCTTC.

The chain uses TRBV6-5 and TRBJ1-1; D is ambiguous. This CDR3 region has 15 residues. The V end lost 0 bases, the J end lost 0 bases, and 8 bases lay between the germline ends. In germline, CDR1 is MNHEY, CDR2 SVGAGI. CDR3 nucleotides: TGTGCCAGCAGTTACTCTGGCCGGCTGAACACTGAAGCTTTCTTT. It specifies CASSYSGRLNTEAFF.

This clone is a singleton in its sample. The chain combines TRBV5-1 with TRBJ1-5, with 10 positions matching TRBD1. This CDR3 has 14 amino acids. In germline, CDR1 is SGHRS, CDR2 YFSETQ. V gave up 7 bases and J gave up 0 bases; unmatched junction bases: 1. For the CDR3, the DNA is TGCGCCAGCGGGACAGGGGATAGCAATCAGCCCCAGCATTTT. Protein sequence: CASGTGDSNQPQHF.

This sequence joins TRBV4-3 and TRBJ2-1; 7 bases map to TRBD2. Looked up from germline, CDR1 is LGHNA and CDR2 is YSLEER. Trimming took 4 bases from V and 9 from J; bases not matched to a gene: 15. This CDR3 is built from 16 residues. The CDR3 sequence: CASSLQMRQRDGEQFF. The CDR3 DNA sequence: TGCGCCAGCAGCCTCCAAATGCGCCAGCGGGATGGTGAGCAGTTCTTC.

The genes are TRBV6-6 and TRBJ1-2; no reliable D call. This CDR3 has 13 amino acids. Trimming took 2 bases from V and 4 from J, leaving 8 bases between them. From germline, CDR1 is MNHNY and CDR2 SVGAGI (reference sequence). This chain's CDR3 is CASSYDASYGYTF. The CDR3 nucleotides read TGTGCCAGCAGTTACGATGCATCCTATGGCTACACCTTC.

This chain joins TRBV30 and TRBJ1-5, with TRBD1 identical over 8 bases. Germline values: CDR1 GTSNPN, CDR2 SVGIG (reference sequence). There are 15 residues in the CDR3. Losses at the gene ends were 3 bases for V and 2 bases for J; bases not matched to a gene: 6. CDR3 sequence (DNA): TGTGCCTGGAGGAAAACAGGGGGGGGCAATCAGCCCCAGCATTTT. As protein: CAWRKTGGGNQPQHF.